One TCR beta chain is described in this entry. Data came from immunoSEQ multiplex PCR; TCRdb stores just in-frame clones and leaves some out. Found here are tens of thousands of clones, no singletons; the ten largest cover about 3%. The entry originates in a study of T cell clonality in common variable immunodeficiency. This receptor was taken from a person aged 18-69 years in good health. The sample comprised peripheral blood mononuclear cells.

The part of the CDR3 DNA that was read is TGTGCCAGCAGTGAAGCGCTTTTTAGTGGC. Its protein product is CASSEALFSG. The CDR3 as a whole reads CASSEALFSGYTF. The chain uses TRBV2 and TRBJ1-2; unclear D gene. The CDR3 end falls 3 residues outside the read, so it is completed with the germline J gene. Germline loops: CDR1 SNHLY, CDR2 FYNNEI. V shed 0 bases and J shed 7 bases, with 9 bases lying between them. This CDR3 has 13 amino acids.